This entry features one TCR beta chain sequence. This specimen comes from a study of blood T cell repertoires in COVID-19. As for the study in general: The analysed material was cDNA or gDNA that came from T cells, B-cell-depleted T cells, or PBMCs.

The data were produced by immunoSEQ multiplex PCR, yet TCRdb's version contains in-frame clones alone and is incomplete. This table holds some 300,000 clones, just over 85% found once. CDR3 size: 15 residues. With 4 bases removed from V and 1 base from J, the gap between germline ends came to 14 bases. From germline, CDR1 is SGHDT and CDR2 YYEEEE. V and J are TRBV5-6 and TRBJ1-1, with D maybe TRBD1 (5 bases). Sequencing was done on a sample of PBMCs or T cells enriched from blood (not recorded which). This sequence was found in a man aged 25 to 40 who had recovered from COVID-19. The CDR3 DNA reads TGTGCCAGCAGCGTGGGGGACTTCCGGAACACTGAAGCTTTCTTT. This translates into CASSVGDFRNTEAFF.